This T cell receptor (beta chain) was captured by sequencing in a study of glioma-infiltrating T cells. V lost 5 bases and J lost 5; bases outside the gene matches: 14. The CDR3 extends over 17 amino acids. Germline V CDR1 and CDR2: SGHTA, FQGNSA. Using RNA template, CDR3s of TCR alpha and beta were amplified with iRepertoire arm-PCR. Via MiXCR, TCRdb re-called the multiplex PCR reads, giving one row per CDR3 protein. The sample holds approximately 110,000 distinct CDR3 sequences, more than 20% seen once. The sample comprised glioma tissue, nonneoplastic brain tissue, or PBMCs (not recorded which). The rearrangement links TRBV7-2 to TRBJ2-1, with TRBD2 matching 8 bases. This TCR was recovered from a human donor with low-grade glioma or glioblastoma, undergoing nonglioma brain surgery, or in good health (not recorded which). The CDR3 here is CASSQPATSGTHNEQFF. The CDR3 DNA reads TGTGCCAGCAGCCAACCTGCCACTAGCGGCACCCACAATGAGCAGTTCTTC.